The TCR beta chain described here comes from a study of OX40 agonist ivuxolimab in advanced cancers. Study in general: Aged 23 to 79 with a mean of roughly 63 years, they were roughly 83% male.

This CDR3 has 16 residues. TCRdb's table, derived via immunoSEQ multiplex PCR, lists solely in-frame clones and lacks some. The sample consists of about 68,000 clones, about 79% of them appearing once. This specimen consisted of CD4+ or CD8+ T cells sorted from blood, obtained in a trial of the OX40 agonist ivuxolimab. This TCR was sampled from an adult with an advanced solid tumor such as melanoma, head and neck, liver or kidney cancer. This chain uses TRBV21-1 with TRBJ2-7; the DNA was not used to check the table's D call, TRBD2. TRBV21-1 is a listed pseudogene. The CDR3 region is CASEAQVRTRHYEQYF. Here the CDR3 DNA reads TGTGCCAGCGAAGCCCAGGTCCGGACTAGACACTACGAGCAGTACTTC.